This T cell receptor (beta chain) appears in the sequencing data of a study of CD8 T cells in ankylosing spondylitis (TCRdb year 2017). Regarding the complete study: The study profiled T cell receptor beta repertoires in healthy donors and ankylosing spondylitis patients to find disease-linked TCR variants. The whole study cohort included 90 to 120 healthy donors and 20 to 25 ankylosing spondylitis patients. Peripheral blood samples were taken, and synovial fluid was additionally collected from ankylosing spondylitis patients. Beyond this particular receptor, the publication reports: The disease-linked clones were reported to be significantly enriched in matched synovial fluid samples from ankylosing spondylitis patients. Some motif variants had previously been reported in the synovial fluid and blood of reactive arthritis patients, which suggests shared mechanisms of disease initiation. The disease-linked clones showed a CD8+ phenotype and occurred at relatively low frequencies in peripheral blood. Blood from ankylosing spondylitis patients appeared to be characterized by a TCR beta motif composed of roughly 8 highly homologous amino acid variants.

After removal of 1 base from V and 5 bases from J, the junction retains 9 bases not matched to a gene. The cysteine opens and the phenylalanine closes a CDR3 of 17 amino acids. The entry retains the CDR3 DNA only, 51 bases that are in frame from base 1. The germline V gene (reference sequence) sets CDR1 to DFQATT and CDR2 to SNEGSKA. TCRdb records Illumina HiSeq 2500 as the sequencer. TCR beta libraries were prepared by quantitative 5'-RACE with molecular barcodes. The study's processing was this. A new computational method based on a probabilistic model of VDJ rearrangement was used to identify disease-linked TCR variants. The public reads were reanalyzed by TCRdb: fastp trimming at Q25, MiXCR alignment, in-frame beta chains only. Rows merge per CDR3 protein into single entries with the most common DNA and genes. These V and J calls rely on TCRdb rather than the paper's analysis. For this sample the table gives around 130,000 distinct CDR3 sequences, of which approximately 9.9% were detected only once. The top ten clones comprise approximately 3.4% of the sample.

In this sample, this clonotype turned up a few times. The antigen this receptor binds is unknown. No much larger clone exists at a distance of one base, and base qualities are not known. Sequences were obtained from blood, either unsorted or a sorted T cell fraction (not recorded which). This TCR derives from a male donor with ankylosing spondylitis or in good health (not recorded which). The chain is made from TRBV20-1 and TRBJ2-5, with TRBD2 matching 14 junction bases. For the CDR3, the sequence is CSARGGLAGGAGETQYF. The nucleotide sequence reads as follows: TGCAGTGCTAGAGGTGGACTAGCGGGAGGAGCGGGGGAGACCCAGTACTTC.